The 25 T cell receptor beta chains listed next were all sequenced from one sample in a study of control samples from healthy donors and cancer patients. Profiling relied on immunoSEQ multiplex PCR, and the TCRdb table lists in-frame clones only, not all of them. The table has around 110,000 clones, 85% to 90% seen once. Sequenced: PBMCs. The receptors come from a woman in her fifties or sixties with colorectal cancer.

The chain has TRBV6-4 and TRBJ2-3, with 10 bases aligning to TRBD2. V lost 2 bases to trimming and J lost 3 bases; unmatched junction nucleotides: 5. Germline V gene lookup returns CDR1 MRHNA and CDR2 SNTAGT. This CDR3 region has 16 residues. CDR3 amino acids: CASSDQAGGYTDTQYF. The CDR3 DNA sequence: TGTGCCAGCAGTGACCAAGCGGGGGGGTATACAGATACGCAGTATTTT.

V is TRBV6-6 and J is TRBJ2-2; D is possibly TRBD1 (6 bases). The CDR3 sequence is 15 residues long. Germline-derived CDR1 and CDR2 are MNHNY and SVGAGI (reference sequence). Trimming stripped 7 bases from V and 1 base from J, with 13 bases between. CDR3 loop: CASINRDKNTGELFF. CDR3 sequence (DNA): TGTGCCAGCATCAACCGGGACAAGAACACCGGGGAGCTGTTTTTT.

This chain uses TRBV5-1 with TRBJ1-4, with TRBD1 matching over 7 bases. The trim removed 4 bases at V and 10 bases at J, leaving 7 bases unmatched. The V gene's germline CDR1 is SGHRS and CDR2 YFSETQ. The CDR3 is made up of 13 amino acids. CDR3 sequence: CASSQTEGAKLFF. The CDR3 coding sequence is TGCGCCAGCAGCCAGACCGAGGGGGCAAAACTGTTTTTT.

CDR3 bases: TGTGCCAGCAGCTTAGCGAATTTGAACACTGAAGCTTTCTTT. Translation gives CASSLANLNTEAFF. This chain links TRBV7-9 with TRBJ1-1; D not resolved. The ends were cut back, 0 bases at V and 0 bases at J, with 5 bases in the middle. This CDR3 is built from 14 residues. CDR1 is SEHNR and CDR2 is FQNEAQ in the germline V gene (reference sequence).

For the CDR3, the DNA is TGTGCCAGTAGTCGGGCCCCTTTCGACTTTCAACATAGCAATCAGCCCCAGCATTTT. Protein sequence: CASSRAPFDFQHSNQPQHF. V gene TRBV19 combines with J gene TRBJ1-5; the D is unclear. The CDR3 consists of 19 residues. V shed 5 bases and J shed 0 bases, with 23 bases lying between them. From germline, CDR1 is LNHDA and CDR2 SQIVND (reference sequence).

The CDR3 DNA reads as TGTGCCAGCAGTTACGACTCGCAGCAGACCCAGTACTTC. This sequence encodes CASSYDSQQTQYF. The chain recombines TRBV6-5 with TRBJ2-5, with no clear D. The ends were cut back, 2 bases at V and 6 bases at J, with 10 bases in the middle. Germline CDR1 MNHEY, CDR2 SVGAGI. CDR3 length: 13 residues.

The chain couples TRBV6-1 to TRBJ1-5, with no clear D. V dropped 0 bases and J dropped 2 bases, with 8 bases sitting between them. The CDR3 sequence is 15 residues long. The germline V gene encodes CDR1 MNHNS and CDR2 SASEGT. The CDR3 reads CASSEADLRNQPQHF. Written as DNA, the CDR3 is TGTGCCAGCAGTGAAGCGGACCTACGCAATCAGCCCCAGCATTTT.

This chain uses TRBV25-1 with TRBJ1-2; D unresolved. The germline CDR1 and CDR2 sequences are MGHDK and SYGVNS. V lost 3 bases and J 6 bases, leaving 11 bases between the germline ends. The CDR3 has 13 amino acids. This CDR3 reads CASSDPPPDGYTF. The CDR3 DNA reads TGTGCCAGCAGTGACCCCCCCCCGGATGGCTACACCTTC.

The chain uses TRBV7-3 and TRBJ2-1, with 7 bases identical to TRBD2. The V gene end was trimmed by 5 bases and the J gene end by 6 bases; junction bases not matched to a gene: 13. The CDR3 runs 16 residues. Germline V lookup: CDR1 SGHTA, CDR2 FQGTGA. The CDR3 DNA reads TGTGCCAGCAGCCCCAAGACTAGCTTGACGTCCAATGAGCAGTTCTTC. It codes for CASSPKTSLTSNEQFF.

The CDR3 DNA sequence: TGTGCCAGCAGGCCGCCCAGGGGGGAAGAGACCCAGTACTTC. Amino acids: CASRPPRGEETQYF. The chain recombines TRBV6-4 with TRBJ2-5, with D possibly matching TRBD1 (7 bases). V dropped 6 bases and J dropped 3 bases, with 14 bases sitting between them. CDR3 length equals 14 residues. Germline lookup yields CDR1 MRHNA and CDR2 SNTAGT.

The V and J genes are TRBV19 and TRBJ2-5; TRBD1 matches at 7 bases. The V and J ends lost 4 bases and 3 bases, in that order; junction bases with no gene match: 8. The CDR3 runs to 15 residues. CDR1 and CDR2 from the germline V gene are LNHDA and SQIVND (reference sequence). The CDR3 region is CASSKGQQTEETQYF. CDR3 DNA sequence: TGTGCCAGTAGTAAGGGACAGCAAACAGAAGAGACCCAGTACTTC.

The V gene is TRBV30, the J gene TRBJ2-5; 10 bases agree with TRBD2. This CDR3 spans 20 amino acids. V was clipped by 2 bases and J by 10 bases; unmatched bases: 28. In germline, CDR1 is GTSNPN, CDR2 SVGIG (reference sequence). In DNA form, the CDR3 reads TGTGCCTGGAGTTCACGAATGGGCGGTCAACTAGCGGGGTGGGCCTCGGACCAGTACTTC. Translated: CAWSSRMGGQLAGWASDQYF.

In DNA, the CDR3 is TGTGCCAGCAGCTTAGTAGAATCCGGGGCCAAAAACATTCAGTACTTC. This encodes CASSLVESGAKNIQYF. The rearrangement links TRBV7-6 to TRBJ2-4, with D unclear. The CDR3 length is 16 residues. Trimming pared 1 base from V and 1 base from J, leaving 11 bases between. Looked up from germline, CDR1 is SGHVS and CDR2 is FNYEAQ.

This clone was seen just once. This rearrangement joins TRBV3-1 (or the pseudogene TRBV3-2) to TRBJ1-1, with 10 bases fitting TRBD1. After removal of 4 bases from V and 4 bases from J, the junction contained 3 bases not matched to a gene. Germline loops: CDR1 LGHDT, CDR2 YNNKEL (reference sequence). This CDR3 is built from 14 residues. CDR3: CASSRGQGSTEAFF. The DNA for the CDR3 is TGTGCCAGCAGCCGGGGACAGGGGAGCACTGAAGCTTTCTTT.

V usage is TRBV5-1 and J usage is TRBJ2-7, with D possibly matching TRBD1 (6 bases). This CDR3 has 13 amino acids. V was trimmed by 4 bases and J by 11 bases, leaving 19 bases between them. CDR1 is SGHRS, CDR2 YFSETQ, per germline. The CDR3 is CASSKGTTSLKYF. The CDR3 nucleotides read TGCGCCAGCAGCAAGGGGACAACGTCGCTAAAGTACTTC.

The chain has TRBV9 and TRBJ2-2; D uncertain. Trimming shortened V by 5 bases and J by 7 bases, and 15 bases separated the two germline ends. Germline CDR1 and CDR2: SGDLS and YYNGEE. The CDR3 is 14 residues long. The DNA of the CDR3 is TGTGCCAGCAGGTACAGTAGCTCTAACGGGGAGCTGTTTTTT. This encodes CASRYSSSNGELFF. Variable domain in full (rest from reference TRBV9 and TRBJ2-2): DSGVTQTPKHLITATGQRVTLRCSPRSGDLSVYWYQQSLDQGLQFLIQYYNGEERAKGNILERFSAQQFPDLHSELNLSSLELGDSALYFCASRYSSSNGELFFGEGSRLTVL.

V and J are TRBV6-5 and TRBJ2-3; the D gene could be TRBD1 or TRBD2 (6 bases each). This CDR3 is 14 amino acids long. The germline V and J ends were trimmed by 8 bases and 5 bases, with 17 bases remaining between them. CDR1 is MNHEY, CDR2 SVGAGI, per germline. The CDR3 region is CASAGIQGGDTQYF. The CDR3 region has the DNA TGTGCCAGCGCGGGGATACAGGGCGGAGATACGCAGTATTTT.

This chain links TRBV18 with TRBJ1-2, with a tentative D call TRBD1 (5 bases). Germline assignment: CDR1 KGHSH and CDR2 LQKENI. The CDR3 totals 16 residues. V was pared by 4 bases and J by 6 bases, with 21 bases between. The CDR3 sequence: CASSLVYRGNDDGYTF. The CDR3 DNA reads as TGTGCCAGCTCACTAGTCTATCGGGGGAATGACGATGGCTACACCTTC.

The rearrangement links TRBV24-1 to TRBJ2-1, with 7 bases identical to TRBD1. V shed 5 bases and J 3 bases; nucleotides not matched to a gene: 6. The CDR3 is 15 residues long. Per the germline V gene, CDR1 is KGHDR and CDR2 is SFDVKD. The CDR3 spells CATSGVTGFYNEQFF. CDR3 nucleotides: TGTGCCACCAGTGGTGTGACAGGGTTCTACAATGAGCAGTTCTTC.

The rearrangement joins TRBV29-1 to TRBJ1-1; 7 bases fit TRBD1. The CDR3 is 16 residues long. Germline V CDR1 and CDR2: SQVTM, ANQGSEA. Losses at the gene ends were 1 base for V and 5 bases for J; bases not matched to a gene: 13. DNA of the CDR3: TGCAGCGTTGAAGGACAGGGTGCCGTAGGGAGAACTGAAGCTTTCTTT. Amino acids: CSVEGQGAVGRTEAFF.

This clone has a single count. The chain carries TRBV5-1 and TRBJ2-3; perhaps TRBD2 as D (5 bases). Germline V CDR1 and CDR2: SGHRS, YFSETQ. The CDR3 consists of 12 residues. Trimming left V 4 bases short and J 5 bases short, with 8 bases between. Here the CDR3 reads CASSRTQDTQYF. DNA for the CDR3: TGCGCCAGCAGCAGGACTCAAGATACGCAGTATTTT.

The CDR3 loop is CASHRSQVLNEKLFF. The CDR3 nucleotides read TGTGCCAGTCACAGAAGTCAGGTTTTGAATGAAAAACTGTTTTTT. The chain uses TRBV19 and TRBJ1-4; no firm D call. V was clipped by 8 bases and J by 5 bases, with 18 bases between them. From germline, CDR1 is LNHDA and CDR2 SQIVND (reference sequence). The CDR3 runs to 15 residues.

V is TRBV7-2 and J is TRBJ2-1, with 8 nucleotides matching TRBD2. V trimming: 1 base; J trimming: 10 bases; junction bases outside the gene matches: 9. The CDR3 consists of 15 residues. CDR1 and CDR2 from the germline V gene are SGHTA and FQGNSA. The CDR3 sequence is CASSLDSSGPREQFF. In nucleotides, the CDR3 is TGTGCCAGCAGCTTAGATTCTAGCGGGCCCCGCGAGCAGTTCTTC.

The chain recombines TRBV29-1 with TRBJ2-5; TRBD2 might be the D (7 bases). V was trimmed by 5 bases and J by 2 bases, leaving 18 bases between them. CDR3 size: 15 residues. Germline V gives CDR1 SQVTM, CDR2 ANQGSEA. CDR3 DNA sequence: TGCAGCGTTATGGGGGGGGCCACCTCTCAAGAGACCCAGTACTTC. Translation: CSVMGGATSQETQYF.

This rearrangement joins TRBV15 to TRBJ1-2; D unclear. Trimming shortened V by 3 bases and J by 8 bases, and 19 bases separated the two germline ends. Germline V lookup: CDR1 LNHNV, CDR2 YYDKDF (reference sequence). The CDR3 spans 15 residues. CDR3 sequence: CATSSGLGSGLGYTF. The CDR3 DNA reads TGTGCCACCAGCAGTGGATTGGGTTCCGGTTTGGGCTACACCTTC.